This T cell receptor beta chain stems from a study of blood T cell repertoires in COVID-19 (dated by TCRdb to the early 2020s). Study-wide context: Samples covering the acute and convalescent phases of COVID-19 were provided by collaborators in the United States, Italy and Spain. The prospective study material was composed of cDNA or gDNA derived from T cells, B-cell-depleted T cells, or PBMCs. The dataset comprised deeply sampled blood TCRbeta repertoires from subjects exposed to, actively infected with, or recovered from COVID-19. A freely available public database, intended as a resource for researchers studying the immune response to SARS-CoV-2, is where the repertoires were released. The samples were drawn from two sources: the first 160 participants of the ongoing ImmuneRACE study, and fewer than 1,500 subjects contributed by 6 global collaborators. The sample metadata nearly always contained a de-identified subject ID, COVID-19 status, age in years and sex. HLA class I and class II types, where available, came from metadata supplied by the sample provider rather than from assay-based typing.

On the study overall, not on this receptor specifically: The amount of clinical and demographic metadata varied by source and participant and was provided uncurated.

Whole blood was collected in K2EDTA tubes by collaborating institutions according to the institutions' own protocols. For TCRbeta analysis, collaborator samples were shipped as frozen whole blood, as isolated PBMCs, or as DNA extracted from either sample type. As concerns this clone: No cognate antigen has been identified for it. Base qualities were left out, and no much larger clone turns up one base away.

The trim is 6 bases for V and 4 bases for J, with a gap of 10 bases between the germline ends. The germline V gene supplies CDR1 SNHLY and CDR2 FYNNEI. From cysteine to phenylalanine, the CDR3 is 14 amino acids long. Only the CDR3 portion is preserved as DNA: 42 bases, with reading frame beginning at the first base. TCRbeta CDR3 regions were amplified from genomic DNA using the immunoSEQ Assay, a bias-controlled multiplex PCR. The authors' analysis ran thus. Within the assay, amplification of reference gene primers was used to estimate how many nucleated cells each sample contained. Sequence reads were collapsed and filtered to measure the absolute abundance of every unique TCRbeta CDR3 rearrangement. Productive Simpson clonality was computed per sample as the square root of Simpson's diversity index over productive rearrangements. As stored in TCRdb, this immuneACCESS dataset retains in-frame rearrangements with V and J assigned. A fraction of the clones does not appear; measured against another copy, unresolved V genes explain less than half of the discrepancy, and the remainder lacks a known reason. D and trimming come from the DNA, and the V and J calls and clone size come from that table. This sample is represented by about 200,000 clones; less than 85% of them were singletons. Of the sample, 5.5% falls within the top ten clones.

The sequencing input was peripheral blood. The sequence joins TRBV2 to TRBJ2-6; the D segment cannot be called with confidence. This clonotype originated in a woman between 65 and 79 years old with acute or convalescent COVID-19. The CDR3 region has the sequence CASSPLLGANVLTF. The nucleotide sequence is TGTGCCAGCAGCCCCCTACTAGGGGCCAACGTCCTGACTTTC.